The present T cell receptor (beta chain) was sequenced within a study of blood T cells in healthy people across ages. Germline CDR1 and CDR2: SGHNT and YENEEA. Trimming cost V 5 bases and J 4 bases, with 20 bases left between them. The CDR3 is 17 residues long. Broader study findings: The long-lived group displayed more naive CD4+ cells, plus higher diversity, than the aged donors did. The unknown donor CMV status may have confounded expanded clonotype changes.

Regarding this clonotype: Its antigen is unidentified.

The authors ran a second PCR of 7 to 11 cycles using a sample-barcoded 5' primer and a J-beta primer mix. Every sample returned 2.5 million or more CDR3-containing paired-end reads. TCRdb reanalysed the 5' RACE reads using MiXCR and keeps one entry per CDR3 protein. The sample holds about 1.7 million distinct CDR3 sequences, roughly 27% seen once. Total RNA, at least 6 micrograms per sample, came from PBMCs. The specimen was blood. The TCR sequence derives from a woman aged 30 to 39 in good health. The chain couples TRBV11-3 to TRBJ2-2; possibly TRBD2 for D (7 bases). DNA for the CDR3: TGTGCCAGCAGCCCCGCTCGGGGGGCCCGTGGCACCGGGGAGCTGTTTTTT. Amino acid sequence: CASSPARGARGTGELFF.